These T cell receptor beta chains were read from a single sample in a study of early T cells in non-severe SARS-CoV-2 infection. TCRdb used MiXCR to reprocess the 5' RACE reads, holding one entry per CDR3 protein. Of roughly 48,000 distinct CDR3 sequences detected, 3.5% to 5% appear once; the ten largest clones hold 5% to 7.5%. Sequencing was done on a sample of whole blood. The receptors were gathered from an adult who was a healthcare worker with PCR-confirmed SARS-CoV-2 infection or an uninfected control (not recorded which). Each CDR3 is given with its conserved first and last residue. D genes are given only for firm matches. Clone size is stated in some rows and not others, as once, few, many or a class when expanded.

TRBJ2-1 | TRBV12-3/TRBV12-4 | many | . | TGTGCCAGCAGTGTGATGATTGAGCAGTTCTTC | CASSVMIEQFF
TRBJ1-2 | TRBV5-5 | . | . | TGTGCCAGCAGCTCTCCCCCTACCTATGGCTACACCTTC | CASSSPPTYGYTF
TRBJ1-6 | TRBV15 | many | . | TGTGCCACCAGCAGAGATCTTGCAGGGAATTCACCCCTCCACTTT | CATSRDLAGNSPLHF
TRBJ1-5 | TRBV7-8 | many | . | TGTGCCAGCAGCTCCGGACAGCGGGATCAGCCCCAGCATTTT | CASSSGQRDQPQHF
TRBJ1-1 | TRBV7-3 | many | . | TGTGCCAGCAGCTTATGGTCGACGGGACCGAACACTGAAGCTTTCTTT | CASSLWSTGPNTEAFF
TRBJ2-3 | TRBV7-9 | many | . | TGTGCCAGCAGCTATACAATACGGACGGGGAGGGATACGCAGTATTTT | CASSYTIRTGRDTQYF
TRBJ1-2 | TRBV15 | . | . | TGTGCCACCAGCAGAGATTTCCGGGAAGAAGCTGGCTACACCTTC | CATSRDFREEAGYTF
TRBJ2-2 | TRBV19 | few | . | TGTGCCAGTAGTATCGGCTTATCCGGGGAGCTGTTTTTT | CASSIGLSGELFF
TRBJ1-2 | TRBV20-1 | . | . | TGCAGTGGGGGGCGCAGCTATGGCTACATCTTC | CSGGRSYGYIF
TRBJ1-4 | TRBV10-3 | many | TRBD1 | TGTGCCATCAGTGGAGAGGACAGGGTGGAACTGTTTTTT | CAISGEDRVELFF
TRBJ2-7 | TRBV2 | many | TRBD1 | TGTGCCAGCAGTGACGGGGACAGTTACGAGCAGTACTTC | CASSDGDSYEQYF
TRBJ1-1 | TRBV7-9 | many | TRBD1 | TGTGCCAGCAGCCGACAGGGGTCCACTGAAGCTTTCTTT | CASSRQGSTEAFF
TRBJ1-5 | TRBV20-1 | few | . | TGCAGTGCTAGAGATAGGCGGACAGGCAATCAGCCCCAGCATTTT | CSARDRRTGNQPQHF
TRBJ2-1 | TRBV11-2 | many | . | TGTGCCAGCAGCTCGCAGGGGGGGAGGTATAGGGATGAGCAGTTCTTC | CASSSQGGRYRDEQFF
TRBJ2-1 | TRBV7-2 | many | TRBD2 | TGTGCCAGCAGCTTCGGACTAGCGGGGTCCCCTTATGAGCAGTTCTTC | CASSFGLAGSPYEQFF
TRBJ2-4 | TRBV28 | many | . | TGTGCCAGCAGTCTTAGTGACAAAAACATTCAGTACTTC | CASSLSDKNIQYF
TRBJ2-3 | TRBV10-3 | many | TRBD1 | TGTGCCATCAGTGATGCCGGACAGGGCGAAGATACGCAGTATTTT | CAISDAGQGEDTQYF
TRBJ2-3 | TRBV29-1 | many | TRBD2 | TGCAGCGTTGAAGACGATCTAGCGGGGAGGGGGCACGAAGCTAGGGATACGCAGTATTTT | CSVEDDLAGRGHEARDTQYF
TRBJ1-5 | TRBV29-1 | many | . | TGCAGCCACTCTGACTCCCGCAATCAGCCCCAGCATTTT | CSHSDSRNQPQHF
TRBJ1-1 | TRBV7-9 | many | TRBD1 | TGTGCCAGCAGCTTACCCTTACAGGGGACAAACACTGAAGCTTTCTTT | CASSLPLQGTNTEAFF
TRBJ2-2 | TRBV4-3 | many | . | TGCGCCAGCAGCTCCCGACCACCCCCACAGACCGGGGAGCTGTTTTTT | CASSSRPPPQTGELFF
TRBJ1-6 | TRBV6-1 | many | . | TGTGCCAGCAGTTCACAGGGTAGGGGGAATTCACCCCTCCACTTT | CASSSQGRGNSPLHF
TRBJ2-7 | TRBV7-9 | . | . | TGTGCCAGCAGCTCCGTCCGAGACAGCTACGAGCAGTACTTC | CASSSVRDSYEQYF
TRBJ2-7 | TRBV6-2/TRBV6-3 | many | TRBD2 | TGTGCCAGCAGTTTAGCGGGAGGGCCCCGCGAGCAGTACTTC | CASSLAGGPREQYF
TRBJ2-4 | TRBV6-6 | . | . | TGTGCCAGCAGGATAGACGGCGAACTAGCCAAAAACATTCAGTACTTC | CASRIDGELAKNIQYF
TRBJ1-1 | TRBV7-9 | many | TRBD1 | TGTGCCAGCAGCACCCAGGGGGCCTCGGCTTTCTTT | CASSTQGASAFF
TRBJ1-2 | TRBV6-2/TRBV6-3 | many | . | TGTGCCAGCGGACTATTCACACAGGTGAATGGCTACACCTTC | CASGLFTQVNGYTF
TRBJ1-2 | TRBV4-2 | many | . | TGTGCCAGCAGCCAAGAGCACCTCTATGGCTACACCTTC | CASSQEHLYGYTF
TRBJ1-6 | TRBV10-2 | many | . | TGCGCCAGCAGTGAGGGTCTGGGGGTCATCTATAATTCACCCCTCCACTTT | CASSEGLGVIYNSPLHF
TRBJ1-5 | TRBV7-2 | many | . | TGTGCCAGCAGCTCCTCAGGACGAGATCAGCCCCAGCATTTT | CASSSSGRDQPQHF
TRBJ1-5 | TRBV5-1 | many | . | TGCGCCAGCAGCTTGGCTGTTGGCAATCAGCCCCAGCATTTT | CASSLAVGNQPQHF
TRBJ1-5 | TRBV4-3 | . | TRBD1 | TGCGCCAGCAGCCCGACAGGGAATCAGCCCCAGCATTTT | CASSPTGNQPQHF
TRBJ2-7 | TRBV18 | few | . | TGTGCCAGCTCACCACCGAACAGCCAGCTAACCTACGAGCAGTACTTC | CASSPPNSQLTYEQYF
TRBJ2-3 | TRBV7-9 | many | . | TGTGCCAGCAGCTTAGGGCAGGTTGGGCCAGATACGCAGTATTTT | CASSLGQVGPDTQYF
TRBJ2-5 | TRBV6-1 | . | . | TGTGCCAGCAGTGAAGTAGACAGGCAAGAGACCCAGTACTTC | CASSEVDRQETQYF
TRBJ1-3 | TRBV2 | many | TRBD1 | TGTGCCAGCATGGAGGGGACAGGGGGCTCGTCTGGAAACACCATATATTTT | CASMEGTGGSSGNTIYF
TRBJ2-7 | TRBV20-1 | many | . | TGCAGTGCTAGAGATCTTGCCGAAGTGGGTTACGAGCAGTACTTC | CSARDLAEVGYEQYF
TRBJ2-7 | TRBV7-2 | few | TRBD2 | TGTGCCAGCAGCGCAGGCCCTCTTGCGGGGGGGCTACAAGCCTACGAGCAGTACTTC | CASSAGPLAGGLQAYEQYF
TRBJ1-2 | TRBV11-1 | many | . | TGTGCCAGCAGCTACCGATACGACGGCTATGGCTACACCTTC | CASSYRYDGYGYTF
TRBJ2-6 | TRBV5-1 | . | . | TGCGCCAGCAGCTTGGATAGGGACCAGGGGGCCAACGTCCTGACTTTC | CASSLDRDQGANVLTF